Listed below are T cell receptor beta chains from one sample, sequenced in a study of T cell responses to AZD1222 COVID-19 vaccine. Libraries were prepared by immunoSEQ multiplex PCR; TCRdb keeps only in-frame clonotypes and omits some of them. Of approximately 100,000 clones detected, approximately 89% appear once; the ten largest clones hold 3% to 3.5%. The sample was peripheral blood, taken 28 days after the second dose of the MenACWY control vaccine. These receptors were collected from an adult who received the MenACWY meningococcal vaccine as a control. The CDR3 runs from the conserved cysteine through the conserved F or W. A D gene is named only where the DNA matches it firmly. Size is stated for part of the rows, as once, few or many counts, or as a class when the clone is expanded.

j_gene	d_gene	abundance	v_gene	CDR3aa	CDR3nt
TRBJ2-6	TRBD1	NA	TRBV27	CASSPRQGKSGANVLTF	TGTGCCAGCAGTCCAAGACAGGGTAAATCTGGGGCCAACGTCCTGACTTTC
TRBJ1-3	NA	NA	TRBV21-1	CASSKRGTGSGNTIYF	TGTGCCAGCAGCAAAAGGGGGACAGGCTCTGGAAACACCATATATTTT
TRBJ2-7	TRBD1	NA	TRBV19	CASKSQGVAYEQYF	TGTGCCTCTAAGTCCCAGGGGGTGGCCTACGAGCAGTACTTC
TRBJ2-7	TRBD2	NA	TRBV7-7	CASSSGLAGVREQYF	TGTGCCAGCAGCTCAGGACTAGCGGGGGTAAGAGAGCAGTACTTC
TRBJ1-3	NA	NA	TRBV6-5	CASKAVSGNTIYF	TGTGCCAGCAAGGCCGTCTCTGGAAACACCATATATTTT
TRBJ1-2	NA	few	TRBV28	CASSSLSGGSYGYTF	TGTGCCAGCAGTTCCCTGTCCGGGGGCTCCTATGGCTACACCTTC
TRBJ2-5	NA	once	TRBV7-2	CASSRTSKTQYF	TGTGCCAGCAGCCGAACGTCAAAGACCCAGTACTTC
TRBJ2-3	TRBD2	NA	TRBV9	CASSVAGRAPTDTQYF	TGTGCCAGCAGCGTAGCTGGGAGGGCCCCCACAGATACGCAGTATTTT
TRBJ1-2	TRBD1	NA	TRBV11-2	CASSPPGTGFGYTF	TGTGCCAGCAGCCCCCCCGGGACAGGGTTTGGCTACACCTTC
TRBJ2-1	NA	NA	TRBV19	CASSITSTYNEQFF	TGTGCCAGTAGTATAACTAGCACCTACAATGAGCAGTTCTTC
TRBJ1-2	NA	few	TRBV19	CASSNIYRSYGYTF	TGTGCCAGTAGTAATATTTATCGGTCCTATGGCTACACCTTC
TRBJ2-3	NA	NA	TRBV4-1	CASSQGRVPPTDTQYF	TGCGCCAGCAGCCAAGGGAGGGTGCCCCCCACAGATACGCAGTATTTT
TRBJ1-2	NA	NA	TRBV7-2	CASSPYLNPRGYTF	TGTGCCAGCAGCCCCTATTTAAATCCTCGGGGCTACACCTTC
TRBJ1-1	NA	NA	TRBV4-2	CASSQNYLVKTEAFF	TGTGCCAGCAGCCAAAATTACCTGGTAAAGACTGAAGCTTTCTTT
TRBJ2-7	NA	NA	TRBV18	CASSLTGIEQYF	TGTGCCAGCTCCCTTACAGGGATCGAGCAGTACTTC
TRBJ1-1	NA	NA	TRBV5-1	CASSLAVRSTEAFF	TGCGCCAGCAGCTTGGCGGTGAGGTCCACTGAAGCTTTCTTT
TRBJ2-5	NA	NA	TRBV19	CASSGGVGETQYF	TGTGCCAGTAGTGGAGGGGTGGGAGAGACCCAGTACTTC
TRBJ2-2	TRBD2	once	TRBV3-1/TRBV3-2	CASWRGGAGELFF	TGTGCCAGCTGGCGGGGGGGCGCCGGGGAGCTGTTTTTT
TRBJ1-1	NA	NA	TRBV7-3	CASSPGSENTEAFF	TGTGCCAGCAGCCCAGGGTCGGAGAACACTGAAGCTTTCTTT
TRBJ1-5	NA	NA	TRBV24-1	CATSAGDQPQHF	TGTGCCACCAGTGCAGGGGATCAGCCCCAGCATTTT
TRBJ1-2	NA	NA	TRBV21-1	CAGRHQLGLQKGWGYTF	TGTGCCGGTAGACATCAACTGGGACTCCAAAAAGGATGGGGCTACACCTTC
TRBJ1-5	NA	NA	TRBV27	CASSLVVGQPQHF	TGTGCCAGCAGTTTAGTGGTTGGCCAGCCCCAGCATTTT
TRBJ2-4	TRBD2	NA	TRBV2	CASSENGLEGNIQYF	TGTGCCAGCAGTGAAAATGGACTAGAGGGAAACATTCAGTACTTC
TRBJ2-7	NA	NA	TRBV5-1	CASSLTSYEQYF	TGCGCCAGCAGCTTAACCTCCTACGAGCAGTACTTC
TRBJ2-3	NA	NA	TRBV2	CASKWTSNPTDTQYF	TGTGCCAGCAAATGGACCTCCAACCCCACAGATACGCAGTATTTT
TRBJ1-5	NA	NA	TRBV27	CASKADYSNQPQHF	TGTGCCAGCAAGGCAGACTATAGCAATCAGCCCCAGCATTTT
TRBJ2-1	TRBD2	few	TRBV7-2	CASSSGPGGYNEQFF	TGTGCCAGCAGCTCCGGACCGGGGGGATACAATGAGCAGTTCTTC
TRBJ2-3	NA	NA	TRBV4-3	CASSQAPRGGGFADTQYF	TGCGCCAGCAGCCAAGCCCCGAGGGGAGGGGGCTTCGCAGATACGCAGTATTTT
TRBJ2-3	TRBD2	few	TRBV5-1	CASSSTSGGDTQYF	TGCGCCAGCAGCTCGACTAGCGGGGGAGATACGCAGTATTTT